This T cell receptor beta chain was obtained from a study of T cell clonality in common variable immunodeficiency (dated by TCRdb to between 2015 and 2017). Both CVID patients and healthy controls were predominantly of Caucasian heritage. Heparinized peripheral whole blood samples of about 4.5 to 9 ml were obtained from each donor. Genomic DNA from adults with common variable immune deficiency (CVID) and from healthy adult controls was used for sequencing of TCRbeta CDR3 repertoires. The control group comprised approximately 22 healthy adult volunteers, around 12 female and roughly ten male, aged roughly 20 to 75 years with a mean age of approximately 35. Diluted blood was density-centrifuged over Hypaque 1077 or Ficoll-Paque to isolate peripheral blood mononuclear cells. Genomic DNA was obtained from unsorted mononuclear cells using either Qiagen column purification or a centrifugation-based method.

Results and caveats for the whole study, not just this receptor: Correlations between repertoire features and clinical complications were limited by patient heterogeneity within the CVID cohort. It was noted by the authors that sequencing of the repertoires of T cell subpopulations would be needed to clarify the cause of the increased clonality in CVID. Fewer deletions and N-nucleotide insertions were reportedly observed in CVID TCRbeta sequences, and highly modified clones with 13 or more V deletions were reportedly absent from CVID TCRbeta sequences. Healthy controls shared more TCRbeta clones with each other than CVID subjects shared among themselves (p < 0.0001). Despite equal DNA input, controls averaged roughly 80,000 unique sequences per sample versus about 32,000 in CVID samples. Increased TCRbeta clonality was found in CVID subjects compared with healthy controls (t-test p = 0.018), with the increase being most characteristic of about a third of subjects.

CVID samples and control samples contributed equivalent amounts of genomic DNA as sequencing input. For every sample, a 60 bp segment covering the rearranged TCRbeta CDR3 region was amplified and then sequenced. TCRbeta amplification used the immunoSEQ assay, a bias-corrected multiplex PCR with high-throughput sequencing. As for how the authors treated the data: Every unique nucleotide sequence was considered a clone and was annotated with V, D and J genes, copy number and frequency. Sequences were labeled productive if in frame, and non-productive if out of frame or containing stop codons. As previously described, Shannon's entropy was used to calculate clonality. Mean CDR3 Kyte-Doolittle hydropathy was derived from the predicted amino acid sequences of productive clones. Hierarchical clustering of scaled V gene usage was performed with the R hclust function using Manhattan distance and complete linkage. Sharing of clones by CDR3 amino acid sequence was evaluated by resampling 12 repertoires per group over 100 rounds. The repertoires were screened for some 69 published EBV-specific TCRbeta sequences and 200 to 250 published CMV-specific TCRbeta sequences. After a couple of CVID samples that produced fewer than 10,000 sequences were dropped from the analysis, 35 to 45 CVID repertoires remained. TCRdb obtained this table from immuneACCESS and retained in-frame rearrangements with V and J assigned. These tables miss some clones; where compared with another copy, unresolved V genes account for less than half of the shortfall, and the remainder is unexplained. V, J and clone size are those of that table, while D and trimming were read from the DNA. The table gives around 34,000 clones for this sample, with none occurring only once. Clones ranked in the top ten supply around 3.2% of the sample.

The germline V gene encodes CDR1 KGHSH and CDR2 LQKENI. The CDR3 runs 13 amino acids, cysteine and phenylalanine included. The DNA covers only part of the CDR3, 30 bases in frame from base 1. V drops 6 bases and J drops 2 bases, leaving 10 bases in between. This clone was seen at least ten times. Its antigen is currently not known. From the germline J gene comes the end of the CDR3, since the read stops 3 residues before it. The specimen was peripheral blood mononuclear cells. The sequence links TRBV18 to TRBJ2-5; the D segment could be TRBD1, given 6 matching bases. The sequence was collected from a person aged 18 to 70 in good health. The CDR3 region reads CASSRTDQETQYF. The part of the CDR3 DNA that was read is TGTGCCAGCTCCCGGACAGATCAAGAGACC.